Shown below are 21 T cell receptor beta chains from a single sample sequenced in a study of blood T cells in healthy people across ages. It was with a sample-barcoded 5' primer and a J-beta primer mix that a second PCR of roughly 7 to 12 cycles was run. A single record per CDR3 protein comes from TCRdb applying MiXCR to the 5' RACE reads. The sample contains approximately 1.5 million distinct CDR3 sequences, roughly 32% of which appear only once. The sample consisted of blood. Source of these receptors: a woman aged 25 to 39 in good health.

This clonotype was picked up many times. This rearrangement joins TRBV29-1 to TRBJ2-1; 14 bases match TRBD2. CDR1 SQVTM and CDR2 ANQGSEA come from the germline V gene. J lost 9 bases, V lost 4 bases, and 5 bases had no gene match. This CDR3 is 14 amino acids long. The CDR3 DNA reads TGCAGCGTTGGACTAGCGGGAGGGCCCAGTGAGCAGTTCTTC. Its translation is CSVGLAGGPSEQFF.

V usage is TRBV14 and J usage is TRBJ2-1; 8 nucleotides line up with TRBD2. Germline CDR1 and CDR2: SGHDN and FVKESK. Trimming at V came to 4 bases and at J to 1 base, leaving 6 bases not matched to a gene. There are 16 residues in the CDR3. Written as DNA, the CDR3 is TGTGCCAGCAGCCGGCGAAGCGGGGGTTCCTACAATGAGCAGTTCTTC. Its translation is CASSRRSGGSYNEQFF.

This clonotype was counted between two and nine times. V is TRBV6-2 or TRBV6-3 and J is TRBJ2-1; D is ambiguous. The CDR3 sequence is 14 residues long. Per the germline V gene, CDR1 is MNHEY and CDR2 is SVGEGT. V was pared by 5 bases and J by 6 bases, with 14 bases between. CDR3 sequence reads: CASSASGPSNEQFF. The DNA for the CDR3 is TGTGCCAGCAGTGCCTCCGGGCCATCCAATGAGCAGTTCTTC.

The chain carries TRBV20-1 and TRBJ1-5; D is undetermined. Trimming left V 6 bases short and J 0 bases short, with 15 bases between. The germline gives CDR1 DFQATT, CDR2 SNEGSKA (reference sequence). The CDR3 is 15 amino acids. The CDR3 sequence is CSAAGSLYSNQPQHF. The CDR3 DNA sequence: TGCAGTGCAGCAGGCAGCCTATATAGCAATCAGCCCCAGCATTTT.

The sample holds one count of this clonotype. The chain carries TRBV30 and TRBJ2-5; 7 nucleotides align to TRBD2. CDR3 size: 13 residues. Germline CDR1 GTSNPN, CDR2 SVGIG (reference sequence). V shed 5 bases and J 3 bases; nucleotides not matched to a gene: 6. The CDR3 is CAWGYLAEETQYF. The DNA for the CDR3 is TGTGCCTGGGGCTACCTAGCGGAAGAGACCCAGTACTTC. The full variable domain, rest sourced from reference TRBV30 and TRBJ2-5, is SQTIHQWPATLVQPVGSPLSLECTVEGTSNPNLYWYRQAAGRGLQLLFYSVGIGQISSEVPQNLSASRPQDRQFILSSKKLLLSDSGFYLCAWGYLAEETQYFGPGTRLLVL.

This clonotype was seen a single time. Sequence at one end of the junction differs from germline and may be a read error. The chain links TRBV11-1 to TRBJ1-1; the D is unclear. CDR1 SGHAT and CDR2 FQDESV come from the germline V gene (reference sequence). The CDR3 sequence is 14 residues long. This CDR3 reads CANSLGLRSTEAFF. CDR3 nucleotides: TGTGCCAACAGCTTAGGGCTCCGAAGCACTGAAGCTTTCTTT. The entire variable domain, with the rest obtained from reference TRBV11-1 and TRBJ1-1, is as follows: EAEVAQSPRYKITEKSQAVAFWCDPISGHATLYWYRQILGQGPELLVQFQDESVVDDSQLPKDRFSAERLKGVDSTLKIQPAELGDSAMYLCANSLGLRSTEAFFGQGTRLTVV.

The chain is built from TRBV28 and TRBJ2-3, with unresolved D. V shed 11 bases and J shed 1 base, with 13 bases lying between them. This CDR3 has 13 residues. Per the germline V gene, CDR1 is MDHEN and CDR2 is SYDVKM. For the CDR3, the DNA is TGTGCCGGCATAGTAGGTGGCACAGATACGCAGTATTTT. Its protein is CAGIVGGTDTQYF.

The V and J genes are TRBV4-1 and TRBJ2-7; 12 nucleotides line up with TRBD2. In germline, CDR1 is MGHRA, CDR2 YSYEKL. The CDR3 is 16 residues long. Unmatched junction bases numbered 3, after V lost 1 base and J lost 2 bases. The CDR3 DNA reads TGCGCCAGCAGCCAAGGGAGACTAGCGGGGGCCTACGAGCAGTACTTC. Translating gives CASSQGRLAGAYEQYF.

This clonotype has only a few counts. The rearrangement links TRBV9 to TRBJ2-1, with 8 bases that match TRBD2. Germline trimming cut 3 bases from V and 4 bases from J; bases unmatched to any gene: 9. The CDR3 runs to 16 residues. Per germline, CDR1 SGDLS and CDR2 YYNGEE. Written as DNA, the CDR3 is TGTGCCAGCAGCGCTCCCGGGACTAGTACGTACAATGAGCAGTTCTTC. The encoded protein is CASSAPGTSTYNEQFF.

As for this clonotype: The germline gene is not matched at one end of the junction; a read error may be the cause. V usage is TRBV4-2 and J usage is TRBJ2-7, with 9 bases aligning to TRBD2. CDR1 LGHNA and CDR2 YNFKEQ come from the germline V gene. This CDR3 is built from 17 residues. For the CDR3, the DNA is TGTACCAGCAGCCTTGAATCAAAGACTAGCGGCGACTACGAGCAGTACTTC. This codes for CTSSLESKTSGDYEQYF.

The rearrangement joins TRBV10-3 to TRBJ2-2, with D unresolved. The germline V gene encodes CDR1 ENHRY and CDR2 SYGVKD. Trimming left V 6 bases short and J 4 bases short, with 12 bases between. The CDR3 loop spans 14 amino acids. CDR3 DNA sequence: TGTGCCATCAGGGCTGAGACCCTCACCGGGGAGCTGTTTTTT. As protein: CAIRAETLTGELFF.

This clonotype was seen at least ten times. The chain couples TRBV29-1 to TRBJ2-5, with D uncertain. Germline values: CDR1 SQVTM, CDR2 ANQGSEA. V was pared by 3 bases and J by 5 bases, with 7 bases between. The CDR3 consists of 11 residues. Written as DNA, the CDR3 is TGCAGCGTTGATTGGGCGGAGACCCAGTACTTC. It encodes CSVDWAETQYF.

For the CDR3, the DNA is TGCGCCAGCAGCTTGGGATACAGGCCGAACACTGAAGCTTTCTTT. This encodes CASSLGYRPNTEAFF. The genes are TRBV5-1 and TRBJ1-1, with a weak D call TRBD1 (5 bases). Germline V lookup: CDR1 SGHRS, CDR2 YFSETQ. The CDR3 has 15 residues. With 0 bases removed from V and 1 base from J, the gap between germline ends came to 10 bases.

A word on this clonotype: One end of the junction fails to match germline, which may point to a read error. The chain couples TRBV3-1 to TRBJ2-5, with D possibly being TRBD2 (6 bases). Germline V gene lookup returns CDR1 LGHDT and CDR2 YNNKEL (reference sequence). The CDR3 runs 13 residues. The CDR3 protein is CAGSQDKWEAQYF. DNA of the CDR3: TGTGCCGGCAGCCAAGATAAATGGGAGGCCCAGTACTTC.

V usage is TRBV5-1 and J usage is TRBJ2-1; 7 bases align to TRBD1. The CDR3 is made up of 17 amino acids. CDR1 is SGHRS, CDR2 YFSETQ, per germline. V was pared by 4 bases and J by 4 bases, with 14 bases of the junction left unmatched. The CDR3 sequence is CASSPTGKRGPYNEQFF. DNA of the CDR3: TGCGCCAGCAGCCCAACGGGGAAAAGGGGGCCGTACAATGAGCAGTTCTTC.

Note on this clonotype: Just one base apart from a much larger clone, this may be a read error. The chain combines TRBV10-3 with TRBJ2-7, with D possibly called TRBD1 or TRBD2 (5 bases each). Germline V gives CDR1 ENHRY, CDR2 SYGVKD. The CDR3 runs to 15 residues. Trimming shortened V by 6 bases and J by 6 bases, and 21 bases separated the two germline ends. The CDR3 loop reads CAIRRGTRGEGEQYF. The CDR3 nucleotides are TGTGCCATCAGGAGGGGTACAAGGGGAGAAGGCGAGCAGTACTTC.

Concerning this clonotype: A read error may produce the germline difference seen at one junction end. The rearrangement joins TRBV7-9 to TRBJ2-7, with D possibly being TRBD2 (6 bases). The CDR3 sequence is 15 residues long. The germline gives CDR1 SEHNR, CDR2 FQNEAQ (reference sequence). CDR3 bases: TGTGTCAGCAGCGCTCGGGGGTTGCGGAGGGGCGAGCAGTACTTC. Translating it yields CVSSARGLRRGEQYF.

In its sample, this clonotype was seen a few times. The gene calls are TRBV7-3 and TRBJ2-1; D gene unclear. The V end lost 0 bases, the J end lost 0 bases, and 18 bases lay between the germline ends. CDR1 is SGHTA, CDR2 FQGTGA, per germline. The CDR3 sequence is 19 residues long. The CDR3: CASSLTSTAHLSSYNEQFF. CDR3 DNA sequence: TGTGCCAGCAGCTTAACCTCGACCGCACACCTTAGCTCCTACAATGAGCAGTTCTTC.

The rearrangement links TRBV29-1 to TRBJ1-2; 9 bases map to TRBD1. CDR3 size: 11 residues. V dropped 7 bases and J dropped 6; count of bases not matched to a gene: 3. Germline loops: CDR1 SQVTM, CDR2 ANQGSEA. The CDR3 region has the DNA TGCAGCGGACAGGGGGTCGATGGCTACACCTTC. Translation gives CSGQGVDGYTF. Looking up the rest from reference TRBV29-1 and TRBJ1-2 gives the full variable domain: SAVISQKPSRDICQRGTSLTIQCQVDSQVTMMFWYRQQPGQSLTLIATANQGSEATYESGFVIDKFPISRPNLTFSTLTVSNMSPEDSSIYLCSGQGVDGYTFGSGTRLTVV.

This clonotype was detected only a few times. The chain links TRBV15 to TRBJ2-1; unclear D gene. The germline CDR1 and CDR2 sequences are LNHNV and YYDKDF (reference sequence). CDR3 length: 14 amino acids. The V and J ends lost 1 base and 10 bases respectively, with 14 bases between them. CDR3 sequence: CATSRVDPNQEQFF. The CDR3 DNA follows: TGTGCCACCAGCAGAGTGGACCCCAACCAGGAGCAGTTCTTC.

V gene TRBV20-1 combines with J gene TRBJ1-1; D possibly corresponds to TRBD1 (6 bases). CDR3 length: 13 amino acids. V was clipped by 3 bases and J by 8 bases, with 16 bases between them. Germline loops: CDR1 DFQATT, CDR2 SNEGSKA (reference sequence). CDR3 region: CSASEGTHREAFF. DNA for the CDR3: TGCAGTGCTAGTGAGGGGACACATAGGGAAGCTTTCTTT.